Sequencing of this T cell receptor beta chain was carried out in a study of T cell repertoires in aging, cancer and after chemotherapy. Peripheral blood genomic DNA, not sorted cells or RNA, was the template. TRB rearrangements spanning V, D and J were amplified using mixed TRB-A/B primers. TCRdb processed the multiplex PCR reads anew with MiXCR; each CDR3 protein has one entry. The table has roughly 1,200 distinct CDR3 sequences, 25% to 35% seen once. Looked up from germline, CDR1 is MNHEY and CDR2 is SVGEGT. This CDR3 comprises 15 residues. V lost 2 bases to trimming and J lost 1 base, with 10 bases between them. This clonotype is labeled large (0.1 to 1%).

The sequence came from a human donor with a solid tumor. The chain joins TRBV6-2 or TRBV6-3 to TRBJ2-3, with a tentative D call TRBD2 (6 bases). Sequenced material: blood. CDR3 region: CASSYGGGGTDTQYF. The CDR3 DNA is TGTGCCAGCAGTTACGGGGGAGGTGGCACAGATACGCAGTATTTT.